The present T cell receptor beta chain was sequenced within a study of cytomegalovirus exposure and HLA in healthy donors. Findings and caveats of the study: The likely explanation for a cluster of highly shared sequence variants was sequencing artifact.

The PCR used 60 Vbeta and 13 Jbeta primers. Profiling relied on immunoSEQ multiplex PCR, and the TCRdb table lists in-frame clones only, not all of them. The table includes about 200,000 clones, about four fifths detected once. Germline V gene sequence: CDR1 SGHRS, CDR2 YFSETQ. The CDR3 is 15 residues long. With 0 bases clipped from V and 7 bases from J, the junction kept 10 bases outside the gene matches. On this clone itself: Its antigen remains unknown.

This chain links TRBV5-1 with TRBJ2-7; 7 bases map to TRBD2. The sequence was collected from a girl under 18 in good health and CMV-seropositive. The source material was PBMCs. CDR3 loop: CASSLVGGTGGEQYF. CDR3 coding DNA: TGCGCCAGCAGCTTGGTGGGCGGGACGGGGGGAGAGCAGTACTTC.